This T cell receptor beta chain was documented in a study of blood T cell repertoires in COVID-19. The wider study: COVID-19 samples collected from the United States, Italy and Spain covered acute and convalescent phases. PBMCs, B-cell-depleted T cells, or T cells provided the cDNA or gDNA that made up the material.

This clone appeared a few times. Seattle patient enrollment occurred during active infection, with longitudinal follow-up thereafter. Under the authors' procedure: The authors estimated nucleated cell counts from reference gene primer amplification. Generated by immunoSEQ multiplex PCR, the TCRdb table keeps only in-frame clones and is missing some. That table furnishes V, J and clone size, whereas the DNA furnished D and trimming. The sample has approximately 170,000 clones; roughly four fifths are singletons. The germline V and J ends were trimmed by 5 bases and 0 bases, with 7 bases remaining between them. The CDR3 extends over 13 amino acids. Per germline, CDR1 MNHEY and CDR2 SMNVEV (reference sequence).

The TCR was taken from a woman between 70 and 85 years old with COVID-19, enrolled during active disease. Material for sequencing was peripheral blood. The chain links TRBV27 to TRBJ1-1; no clear D. CDR3 residues: CASSPTVNTEAFF. The CDR3 DNA is TGTGCCAGCAGTCCAACAGTGAACACTGAAGCTTTCTTT.